The table lists the clone carrying this T cell receptor beta chain with a count of one. The antigen remains unidentified. The germline gives CDR1 SGHVS, CDR2 FNYEAQ. The CDR3 covers 15 residues. V shed 2 bases and J 9 bases; nucleotides not matched to a gene: 5. The data originate from a study of T-cell memory formation after mild COVID-19. Study results and caveats: The study found balanced CD4/CD8 in clones contracting day 15 to 85 and a CD4+ lean in later expanders.

From the 5' RACE reads, TCRdb called clonotypes with MiXCR, one entry per CDR3 protein. There are some 160,000 distinct CDR3 sequences in the sample; 10% to 15% occur only once, and approximately 3.3% lies in the top ten. The TCR comes from a man younger than 35 who had mild COVID-19 (a few samples of this study predate the infection). Cell type and time point are not known. Specimen: PBMCs or a T cell subset sorted from them (not recorded which). V is TRBV7-6 and J is TRBJ2-1; 12 positions match TRBD2. This chain's CDR3 is CASSLSTSGGGEQFF. CDR3 nucleotides: TGTGCCAGCAGCTTATCGACTAGCGGGGGCGGTGAGCAGTTCTTC. The full variable domain, in which reference TRBV7-6 and TRBJ2-1 provide the parts outside the CDR3, is GAGVSQSPRYKVTKRGQDVALRCDPISGHVSLYWYRQALGQGPEFLTYFNYEAQQDKSGLPNDRFSAERPEGSISTLTIQRTEQRDSAMYRCASSLSTSGGGEQFFGPGTRLTVL.